What follows are 17 T cell receptor beta chains derived from one specimen sequenced in a study of blood T cell repertoires in COVID-19 (TCRdb year 2020). Library preparation employed the immunoSEQ multiplex PCR assay. TCRdb holds this immuneACCESS table with in-frame rearrangements only. Some clones are missing; in checked studies, unresolved V genes explain under half, and the rest has no known cause. The sample contains over 150,000 clones, 75% to 85% of them found a single time. The ten largest clones add up to around 12% of the sample. The sample was peripheral blood. These receptors were collected from a woman of 80 years or more with COVID-19, enrolled during active disease.

The chain uses TRBV15 and TRBJ2-3, with a tentative D call TRBD1 (5 bases). Deletions cut 0 bases from V and 3 bases from J, with 10 bases between. The CDR3 loop spans 15 amino acids. Germline assignment: CDR1 LNHNV and CDR2 YYDKDF (reference sequence). Here the CDR3 reads CATSREKAGTDTQYF. The CDR3 DNA is TGTGCCACCAGCAGAGAGAAGGCAGGGACAGATACGCAGTATTTT. The whole variable domain, remainder taken from reference TRBV15 and TRBJ2-3, is DAMVIQNPRYQVTQFGKPVTLSCSQTLNHNVMYWYQQKSSQAPKLLFHYYDKDFNNEADTPDNFQSRRPNTSFCFLDIRSPGLGDTAMYLCATSREKAGTDTQYFGPGTRLTVL.

The chain recombines TRBV11-3 with TRBJ1-2, with a possible D match to TRBD1 (6 bases). Germline values: CDR1 SGHNT, CDR2 YENEEA. The V and J ends lost 4 bases and 6 bases respectively, with 21 bases between them. This CDR3 has 16 residues. This CDR3 reads CASSSNAASRGHGYTF. The CDR3 DNA is TGTGCCAGCAGCTCCAACGCCGCGAGCAGGGGTCATGGCTACACCTTC.

The V and J genes are TRBV10-2 and TRBJ2-3; D is uncertain. CDR1 and CDR2 (germline): WSHSY, SAAADI. The CDR3 has 15 amino acids. Trimming pared 3 bases from V and 1 base from J, leaving 11 bases between. The CDR3 sequence: CASSDSRRRTDTQYF. CDR3 sequence (DNA): TGCGCCAGCAGTGATTCTCGGCGGCGCACAGATACGCAGTATTTT.

The rearrangement links TRBV19 to TRBJ2-3; 8 bases map to TRBD2. Germline V lookup: CDR1 LNHDA, CDR2 SQIVND (reference sequence). The CDR3 contains 15 residues. After removal of 6 bases from V and 4 bases from J, the junction contained 9 bases not matched to a gene. For the CDR3, the DNA is TGTGCCAGTAGAGGGAGGCGGGAGGAGCCAGATACGCAGTATTTT. Translation: CASRGRREEPDTQYF.

The V gene is TRBV7-6, the J gene TRBJ1-2; D is perhaps TRBD1 (5 bases). This CDR3 is 13 amino acids long. Trimming pared 4 bases from V and 7 bases from J, leaving 13 bases between. Germline loops: CDR1 SGHVS, CDR2 FNYEAQ. The CDR3 DNA reads TGTGCCAGCAGCTCAGCGCAGGGAGGTGGCTACACCTTC. This translates into CASSSAQGGGYTF.

The chain carries TRBV14 and TRBJ2-7; tentatively, D is TRBD1 (6 bases). CDR1 is SGHDN and CDR2 is FVKESK in the germline V gene. With 1 base removed from V and 0 bases from J, the gap between germline ends came to 10 bases. This CDR3 contains 15 residues. Here the CDR3 reads CASSQVTGNSYEQYF. CDR3 nucleotides: TGTGCCAGCAGCCAAGTAACAGGGAACTCCTACGAGCAGTACTTC.

The rearrangement joins TRBV25-1 to TRBJ2-1, with D perhaps matching TRBD2 (6 bases). Germline CDR1 reads MGHDK; CDR2 reads SYGVNS. Trimming pared 2 bases from V and 0 bases from J, leaving 11 bases between. CDR3 length: 16 residues. The CDR3 loop reads CASSEIAESSYNEQFF. Here the CDR3 DNA reads TGTGCCAGCAGTGAAATAGCGGAGAGCTCCTACAATGAGCAGTTCTTC.

This sequence joins TRBV28 and TRBJ1-2; 8 bases match TRBD1. The germline V gene encodes CDR1 MDHEN and CDR2 SYDVKM. The CDR3 sequence is 15 residues long. Trimming at V came to 4 bases and at J to 5 bases, leaving 9 bases not matched to a gene. CDR3 protein: CASSSDRERYYGYTF. CDR3 nucleotides: TGTGCCAGCAGTTCGGACAGGGAAAGGTATTATGGCTACACCTTC.

Only one count was recorded for this clone. The J gene is TRBJ1-6, the V gene TRBV15; TRBD1 agrees at 9 bases. With V trimmed by 3 bases and J by 10 bases, 7 bases remained unmatched. Germline V gene sequence: CDR1 LNHNV, CDR2 YYDKDF (reference sequence). CDR3 size: 15 residues. Here the CDR3 reads CATSSRDRVSSPLHF. The CDR3 DNA follows: TGTGCCACCAGCAGCCGGGACAGGGTTAGCTCACCCCTCCACTTT. Full variable domain (missing parts from reference TRBV15 and TRBJ1-6): DAMVIQNPRYQVTQFGKPVTLSCSQTLNHNVMYWYQQKSSQAPKLLFHYYDKDFNNEADTPDNFQSRRPNTSFCFLDIRSPGLGDTAMYLCATSSRDRVSSPLHFGNGTRLTVT.

This chain links TRBV4-3 with TRBJ2-3; weak D call: TRBD2 (5 bases). Trimming cost V 2 bases and J 4 bases, with 13 bases left between them. The germline CDR1 and CDR2 sequences are LGHNA and YSLEER. The CDR3 covers 15 residues. CDR3 protein: CASSQQRTGADTQYF. CDR3 DNA sequence: TGCGCCAGCAGCCAACAGAGGACTGGAGCAGATACGCAGTATTTT.

J is TRBJ2-7 and V is TRBV2, with TRBD2 as a possible D gene (5 bases). Germline CDR1 and CDR2: SNHLY and FYNNEI. Trimming removed 7 bases at V and 2 bases at J, with 24 bases between. This CDR3 is 17 amino acids long. The CDR3 sequence: CASTLGWEPTVPYEQYF. Here the CDR3 DNA reads TGTGCCAGCACCCTGGGTTGGGAGCCCACGGTTCCCTACGAGCAGTACTTC.

V and J are TRBV4-1 and TRBJ1-5, with D possibly TRBD1 on 5 matching bases. Trimming cost V 0 bases and J 9 bases, with 15 bases left between them. CDR1 and CDR2 (germline): MGHRA, YSYEKL. CDR3 length: 15 amino acids. The CDR3 loop is CASSQEGTGLWPQHF. DNA of the CDR3: TGCGCCAGCAGCCAAGAAGGTACAGGATTATGGCCCCAGCATTTT.

This clone was picked up a small number of times. The J gene is TRBJ2-2, the V gene TRBV4-1; 7 bases line up with TRBD2. Germline assignment: CDR1 MGHRA and CDR2 YSYEKL. The ends lost 1 base at V and 5 bases at J; junction bases unmatched: 7. The CDR3 consists of 16 residues. The CDR3 sequence is CASSQARGELTGELFF. The DNA of the CDR3 is TGCGCCAGCAGCCAAGCCCGGGGGGAACTGACCGGGGAGCTGTTTTTT.

The CDR3 DNA is TGCGCCAGCAGCTTGGACAGGAACAATGAGCAGTTCTTC. Protein sequence: CASSLDRNNEQFF. V usage is TRBV5-1 and J usage is TRBJ2-1; a weak D match, TRBD1 (5 bases). This CDR3 is 13 amino acids long. Trimming removed 0 bases at V and 5 bases at J, with 6 bases between. In germline, CDR1 is SGHRS, CDR2 YFSETQ.

The V call is TRBV2, the J call TRBJ2-1, with 8 nucleotides matching TRBD2. CDR3 size: 15 residues. Per germline, CDR1 SNHLY and CDR2 FYNNEI. The junction had 8 bases not matched to a gene; V was cut back by 6 bases and J by 4 bases. The CDR3 loop is CASSRAGTSYNEQFF. DNA of the CDR3: TGTGCCAGCAGCAGGGCCGGGACTAGTTACAATGAGCAGTTCTTC.

The V call is TRBV2, the J call TRBJ2-3; TRBD1 might be the D (6 bases). The length of the CDR3 is 15 residues. Germline CDR1 and CDR2: SNHLY and FYNNEI. Trimming cost V 7 bases and J 0 bases, with 14 bases left between them. The CDR3 protein is CASMLSGHSTDTQYF. The CDR3 DNA reads as TGTGCCAGCATGCTGTCGGGACACAGCACAGATACGCAGTATTTT.

The chain links TRBV11-3 to TRBJ2-7; D possibly corresponds to TRBD1 (6 bases). Germline loops: CDR1 SGHNT, CDR2 YENEEA. Trimming stripped 5 bases from V and 5 bases from J, with 13 bases between. The CDR3 has 13 residues. The chain's CDR3 is CASSPRQAHEQYF. The CDR3 DNA reads TGTGCCAGCAGCCCGCGACAGGCCCACGAGCAGTACTTC.